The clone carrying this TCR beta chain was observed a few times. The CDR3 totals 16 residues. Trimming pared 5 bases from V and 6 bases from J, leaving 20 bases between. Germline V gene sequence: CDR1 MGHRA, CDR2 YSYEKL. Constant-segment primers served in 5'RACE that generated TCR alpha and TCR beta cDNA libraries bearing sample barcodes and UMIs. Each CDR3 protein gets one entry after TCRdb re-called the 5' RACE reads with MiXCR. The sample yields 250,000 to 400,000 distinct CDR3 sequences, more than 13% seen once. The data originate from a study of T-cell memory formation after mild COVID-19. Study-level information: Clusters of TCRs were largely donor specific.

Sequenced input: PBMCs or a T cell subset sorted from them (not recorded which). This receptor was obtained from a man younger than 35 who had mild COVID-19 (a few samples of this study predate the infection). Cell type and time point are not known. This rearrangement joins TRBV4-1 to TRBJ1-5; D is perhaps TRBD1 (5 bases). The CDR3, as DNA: TGCGCCAGCAGCGGACGAGCGTGGGGGGTTGGTCAGCCCCAGCATTTT. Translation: CASSGRAWGVGQPQHF.